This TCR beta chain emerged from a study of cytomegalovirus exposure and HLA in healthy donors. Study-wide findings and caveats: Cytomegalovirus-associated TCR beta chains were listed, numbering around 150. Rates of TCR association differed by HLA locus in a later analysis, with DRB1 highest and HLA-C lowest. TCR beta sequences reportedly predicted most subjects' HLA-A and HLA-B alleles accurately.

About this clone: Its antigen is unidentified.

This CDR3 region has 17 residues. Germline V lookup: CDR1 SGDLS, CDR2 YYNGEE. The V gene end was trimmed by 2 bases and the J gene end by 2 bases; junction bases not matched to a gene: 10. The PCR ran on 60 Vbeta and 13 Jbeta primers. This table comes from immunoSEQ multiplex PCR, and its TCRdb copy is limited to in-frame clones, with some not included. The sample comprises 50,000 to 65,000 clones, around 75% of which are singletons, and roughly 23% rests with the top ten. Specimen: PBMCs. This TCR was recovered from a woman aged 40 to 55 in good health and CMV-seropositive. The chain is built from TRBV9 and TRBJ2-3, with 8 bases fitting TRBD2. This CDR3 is CASSVGTSPTTTDTQYF. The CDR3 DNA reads TGTGCCAGCAGCGTGGGGACTAGTCCCACTACCACAGATACGCAGTATTTT.